Listed here is a single T cell receptor (beta chain). This sample stems from a study of blood T cell repertoires in COVID-19. Clones were sequenced by immunoSEQ multiplex PCR, and TCRdb holds only the in-frame ones, with some missing. The sample records about 140,000 clones, more than 75% being singletons. This receptor was obtained from an elderly man with acute or convalescent COVID-19. Material: peripheral blood.

In nucleotides, the CDR3 is TGTGCCAGTAGCAGTGGGGGGGCCGGGGAGCTGTTTTTT. Its protein product is CASSSGGAGELFF. The V and J genes are TRBV19 and TRBJ2-2, with 7 positions matching TRBD2. Trimming removed 6 bases from V and 6 bases from J; junction bases left unmatched: 4. The germline CDR1 and CDR2 sequences are LNHDA and SQIVND (reference sequence). The CDR3 length is 13 residues.